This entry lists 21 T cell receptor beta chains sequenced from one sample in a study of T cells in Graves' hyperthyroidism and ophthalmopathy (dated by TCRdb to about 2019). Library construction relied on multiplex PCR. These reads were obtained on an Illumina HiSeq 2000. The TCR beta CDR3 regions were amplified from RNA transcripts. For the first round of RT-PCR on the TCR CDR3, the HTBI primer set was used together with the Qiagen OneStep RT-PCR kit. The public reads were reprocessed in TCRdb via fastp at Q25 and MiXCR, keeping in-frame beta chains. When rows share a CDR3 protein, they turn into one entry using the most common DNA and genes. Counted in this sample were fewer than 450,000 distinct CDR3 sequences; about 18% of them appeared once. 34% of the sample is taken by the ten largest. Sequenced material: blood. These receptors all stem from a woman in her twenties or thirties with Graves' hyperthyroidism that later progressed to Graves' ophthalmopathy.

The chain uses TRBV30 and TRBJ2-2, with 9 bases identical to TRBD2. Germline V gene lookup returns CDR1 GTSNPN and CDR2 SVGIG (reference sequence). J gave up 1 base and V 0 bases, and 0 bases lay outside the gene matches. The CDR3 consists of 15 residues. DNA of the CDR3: TGTGCCTGGAGTGTAGCGGGGGGGAACACCGGGGAGCTGTTTTTT. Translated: CAWSVAGGNTGELFF.

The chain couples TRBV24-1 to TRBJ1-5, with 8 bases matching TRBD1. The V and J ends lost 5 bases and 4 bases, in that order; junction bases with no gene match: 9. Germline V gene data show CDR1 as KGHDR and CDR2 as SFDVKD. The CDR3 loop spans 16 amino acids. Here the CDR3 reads CATSASDRGSNQPQHF. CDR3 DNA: TGTGCCACCAGTGCGTCTGACAGGGGTTCAAATCAGCCCCAGCATTTT.

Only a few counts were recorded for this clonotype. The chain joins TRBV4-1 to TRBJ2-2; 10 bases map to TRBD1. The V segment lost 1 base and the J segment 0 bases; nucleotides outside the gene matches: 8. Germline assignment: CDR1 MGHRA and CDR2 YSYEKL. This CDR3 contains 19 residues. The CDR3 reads CASSQAPGTGATNTGELFF. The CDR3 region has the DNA TGCGCCAGCAGCCAAGCCCCCGGGACAGGGGCCACGAACACCGGGGAGCTGTTTTTT.

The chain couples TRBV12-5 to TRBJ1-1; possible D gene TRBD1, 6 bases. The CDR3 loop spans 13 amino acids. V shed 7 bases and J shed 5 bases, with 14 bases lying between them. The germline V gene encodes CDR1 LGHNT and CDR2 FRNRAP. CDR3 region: CASVGRGVTEAFF. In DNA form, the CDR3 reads TGTGCTAGTGTCGGCAGGGGAGTTACTGAAGCTTTCTTT.

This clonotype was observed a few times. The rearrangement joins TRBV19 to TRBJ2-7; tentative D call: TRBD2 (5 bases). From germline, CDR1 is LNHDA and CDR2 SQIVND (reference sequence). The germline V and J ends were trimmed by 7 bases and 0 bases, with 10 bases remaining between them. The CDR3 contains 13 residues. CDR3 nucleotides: TGTGCCAGTAATTCGGCGGGCTCCTACGAGCAGTACTTC. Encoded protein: CASNSAGSYEQYF.

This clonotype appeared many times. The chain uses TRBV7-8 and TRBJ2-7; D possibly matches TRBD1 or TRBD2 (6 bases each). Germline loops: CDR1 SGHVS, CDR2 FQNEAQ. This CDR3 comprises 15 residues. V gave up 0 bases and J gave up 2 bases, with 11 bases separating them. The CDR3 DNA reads TGTGCCAGCAGCTTAGCGGGGGGCTCCACCTACGAGCAGTACTTC. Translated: CASSLAGGSTYEQYF.

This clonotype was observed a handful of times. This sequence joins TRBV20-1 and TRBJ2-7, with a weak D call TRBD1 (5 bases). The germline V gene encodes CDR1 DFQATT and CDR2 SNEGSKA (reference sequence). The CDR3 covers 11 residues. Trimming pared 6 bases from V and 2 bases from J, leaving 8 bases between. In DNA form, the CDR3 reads TGCAGTGCCAGGGCTACCTACGAGCAGTACTTC. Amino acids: CSARATYEQYF.

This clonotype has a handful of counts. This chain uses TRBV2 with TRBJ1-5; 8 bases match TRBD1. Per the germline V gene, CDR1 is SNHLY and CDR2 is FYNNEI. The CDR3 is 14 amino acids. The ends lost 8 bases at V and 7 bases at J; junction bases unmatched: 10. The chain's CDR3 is CASRHRQGRQPQHF. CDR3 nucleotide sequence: TGTGCCAGCCGCCATCGACAGGGGAGGCAGCCCCAGCATTTT.

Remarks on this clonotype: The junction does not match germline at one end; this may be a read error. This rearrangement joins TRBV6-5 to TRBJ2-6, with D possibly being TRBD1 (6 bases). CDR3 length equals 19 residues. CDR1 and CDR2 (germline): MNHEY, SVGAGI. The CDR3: CASSTRRDNLLSGASVLTF. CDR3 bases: TGTGCCAGCAGTACCCGACGGGACAACTTACTGTCTGGGGCCAGCGTCCTGACGTTC.

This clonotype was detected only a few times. Here the CDR3 DNA reads TGTGCCAGTAGTATTTCGGTCGGACACTACGAGCAGTACTTC. Residues: CASSISVGHYEQYF. The chain uses TRBV19 and TRBJ2-7; a weak D match, TRBD1 (5 bases). The length of the CDR3 is 14 residues. The ends were cut back, 3 bases at V and 3 bases at J, with 12 bases in the middle. Germline V CDR1 and CDR2: LNHDA, SQIVND (reference sequence).

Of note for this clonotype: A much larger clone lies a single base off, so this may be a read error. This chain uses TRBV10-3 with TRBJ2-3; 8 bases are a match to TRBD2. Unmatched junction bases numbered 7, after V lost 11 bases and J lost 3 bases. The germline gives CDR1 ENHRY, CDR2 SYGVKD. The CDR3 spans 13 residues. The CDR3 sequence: CAVTGGPTDTQYF. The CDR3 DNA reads TGTGCCGTCACGGGGGGGCCAACAGATACGCAGTATTTT.

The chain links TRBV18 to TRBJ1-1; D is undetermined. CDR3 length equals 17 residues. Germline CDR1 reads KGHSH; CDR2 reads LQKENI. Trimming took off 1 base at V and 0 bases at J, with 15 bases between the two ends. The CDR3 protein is CASSPQDGVMLNTEAFF. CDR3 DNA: TGTGCCAGCTCACCACAGGACGGAGTAATGCTGAACACTGAAGCTTTCTTT.

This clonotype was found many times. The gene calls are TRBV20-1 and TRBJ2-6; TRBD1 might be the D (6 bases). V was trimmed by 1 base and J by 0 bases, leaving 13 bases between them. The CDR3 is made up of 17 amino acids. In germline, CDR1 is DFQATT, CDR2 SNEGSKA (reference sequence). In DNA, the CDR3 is TGCAGTGCTAGAGTACAGGGCCTTAACTCTGGGGCCAACGTCCTGACTTTC. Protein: CSARVQGLNSGANVLTF.

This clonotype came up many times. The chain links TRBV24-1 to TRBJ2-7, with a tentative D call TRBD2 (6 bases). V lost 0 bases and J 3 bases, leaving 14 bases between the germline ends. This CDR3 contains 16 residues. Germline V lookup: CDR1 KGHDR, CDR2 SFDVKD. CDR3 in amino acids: CATSDLAVRGHYEQYF. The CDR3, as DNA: TGTGCCACCAGTGATTTGGCGGTGCGGGGCCACTACGAGCAGTACTTC.

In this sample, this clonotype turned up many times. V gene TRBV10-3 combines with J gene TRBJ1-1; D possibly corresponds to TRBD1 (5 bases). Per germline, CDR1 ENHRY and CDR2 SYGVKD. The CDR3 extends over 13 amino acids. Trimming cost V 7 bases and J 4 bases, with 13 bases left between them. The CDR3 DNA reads TGTGCCATCACTGGGGCGTTGAGCACTGAAGCTTTCTTT. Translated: CAITGALSTEAFF.

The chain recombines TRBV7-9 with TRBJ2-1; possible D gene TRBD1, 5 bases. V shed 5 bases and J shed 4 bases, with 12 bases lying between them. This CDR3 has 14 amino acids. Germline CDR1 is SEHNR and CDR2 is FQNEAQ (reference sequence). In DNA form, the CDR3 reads TGTGCCAGCAGCACCTCCGCAGGGTACAATGAGCAGTTCTTC. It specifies CASSTSAGYNEQFF.

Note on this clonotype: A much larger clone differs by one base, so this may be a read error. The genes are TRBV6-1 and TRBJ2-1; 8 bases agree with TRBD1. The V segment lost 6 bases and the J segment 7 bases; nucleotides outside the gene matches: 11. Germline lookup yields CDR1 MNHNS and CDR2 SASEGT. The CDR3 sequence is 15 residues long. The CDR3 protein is CASRPHRTGKNEQFF. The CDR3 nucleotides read TGTGCCAGCAGACCTCATCGGACAGGGAAGAATGAGCAGTTCTTC.

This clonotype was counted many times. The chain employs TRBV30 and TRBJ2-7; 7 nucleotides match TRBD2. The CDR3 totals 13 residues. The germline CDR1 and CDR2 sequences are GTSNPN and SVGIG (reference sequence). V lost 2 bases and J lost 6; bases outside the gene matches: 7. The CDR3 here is CAWSQGGRSEQYF. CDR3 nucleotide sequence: TGTGCCTGGAGTCAGGGCGGGAGAAGCGAGCAGTACTTC.

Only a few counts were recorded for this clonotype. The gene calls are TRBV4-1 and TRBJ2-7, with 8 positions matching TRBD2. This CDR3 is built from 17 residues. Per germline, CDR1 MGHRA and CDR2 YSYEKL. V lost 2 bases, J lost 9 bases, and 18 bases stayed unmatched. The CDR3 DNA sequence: TGCGCCAGCAGCCAATCCCTAGGGGGGCAGCGGGAGATGGTGCAGTACTTC. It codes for CASSQSLGGQREMVQYF.

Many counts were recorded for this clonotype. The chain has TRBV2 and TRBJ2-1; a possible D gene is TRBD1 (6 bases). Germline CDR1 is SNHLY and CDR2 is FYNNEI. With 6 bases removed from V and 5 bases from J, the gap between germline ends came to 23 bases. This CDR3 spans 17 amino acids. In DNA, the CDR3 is TGTGCCAGCAGGGGCGCGCAGGGGTGGAGTGGGAACAATGAGCAGTTCTTC. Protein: CASRGAQGWSGNNEQFF.

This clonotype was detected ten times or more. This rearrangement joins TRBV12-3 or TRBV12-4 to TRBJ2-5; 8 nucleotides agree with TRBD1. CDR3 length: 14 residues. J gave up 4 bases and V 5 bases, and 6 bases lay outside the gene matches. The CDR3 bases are TGTGCCAGCAGTCCTAGGACAGGGCTAGAGACCCAGTACTTC. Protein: CASSPRTGLETQYF.